Included here is one TCR beta chain sequence, with context. These data are taken from a study of blood T cell repertoires in COVID-19. Across the study: Acute and convalescent COVID-19 samples came from the United States, Italy and Spain. In each case, the material was cDNA or gDNA derived from T cells, B-cell-depleted T cells, or PBMCs.

Germline V gives CDR1 SGDLS, CDR2 YYNGEE. Trimming took 0 bases from V and 5 from J; bases not matched to a gene: 7. The CDR3 totals 15 residues. Authors' processing steps: For nucleated cells, counts were estimated from reference gene primer amplification. Using immunoSEQ multiplex PCR, the repertoire was profiled, and TCRdb retains in-frame clones only, with some absent. V and J calls and clone size come straight from that table; D and trimming were deduced from the DNA. Among some 89,000 clones, about 87% were seen once, and the ten largest hold roughly 14%. The source is a human donor in a cohort sampled during active COVID-19. This rearrangement joins TRBV9 to TRBJ2-5; 7 bases map to TRBD2. Sample: peripheral blood. The CDR3 spells CASSVAAGELETQYF. CDR3 bases: TGTGCCAGCAGCGTAGCTGCGGGGGAGCTGGAGACCCAGTACTTC.